This T cell receptor beta chain emerged from a study of T cell repertoires in cytomegalovirus infection. TCRdb independently ran MiXCR on the reads; one entry per CDR3 protein. The repertoire has over 250,000 distinct CDR3 sequences, roughly 26% of them found once; the top ten carry more than 11%. V was clipped by 6 bases and J by 3 bases, with 17 bases between them. Germline CDR1 reads SGHTA; CDR2 reads FQGTGA. The CDR3 contains 15 residues. This clonotype was seen a few times. V is TRBV7-3 and J is TRBJ1-1, with TRBD1 as a possible D gene (5 bases). This sequence originates from a human donor in good health (CMV status not recorded). Some clones in this sample may be carry-over from other donors' samples. Sequenced sample: PBMCs. The CDR3, as DNA: TGTGCCAGCAGGGGCCCCCGGGACTTTTACACTGAAGCTTTCTTT. Translated: CASRGPRDFYTEAFF.